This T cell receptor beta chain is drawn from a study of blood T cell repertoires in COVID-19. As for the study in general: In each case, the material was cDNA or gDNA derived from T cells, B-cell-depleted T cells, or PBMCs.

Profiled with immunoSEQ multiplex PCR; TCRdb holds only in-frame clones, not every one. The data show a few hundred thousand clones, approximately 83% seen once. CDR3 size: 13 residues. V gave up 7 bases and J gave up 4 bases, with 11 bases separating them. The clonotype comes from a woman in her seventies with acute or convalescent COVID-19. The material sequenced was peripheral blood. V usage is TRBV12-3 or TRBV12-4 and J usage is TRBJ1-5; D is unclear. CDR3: CASTLEGNQPQHF. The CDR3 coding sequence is TGTGCCAGCACCCTCGAGGGAAATCAGCCCCAGCATTTT.